The 31 T cell receptor beta chains presented below share a single source sample, sequenced in a study of CDR3 diversity in severe acne. A single record per CDR3 protein comes from TCRdb applying MiXCR to the PCR reads. The table shows tens of thousands of distinct CDR3 sequences, with under 65% occurring only once. The specimen sequenced was blood. The receptors shown here come from a male donor in good health, without acne.

A word on this clonotype: Lacking the conserved final phenylalanine or tryptophan, this CDR3 likely reflects a read error. The V gene is TRBV7-3, the J gene TRBJ2-1; D gene unclear. The CDR3 extends over 15 amino acids. Per the germline V gene, CDR1 is SGHTA and CDR2 is FQGTGA. V shed 5 bases and J shed 0 bases, with 11 bases lying between them. CDR3 DNA sequence: TGTGCCAGCAGCGTCACAGAGAGCTCCTACAATGAGCAGTTCAGA. Protein product: CASSVTESSYNEQFR.

With respect to this clonotype: At one end, the junction sequence differs from germline, possibly due to a read error. V is TRBV2 and J is TRBJ2-5; the D gene is possibly TRBD2 (6 bases). The CDR3 covers 13 residues. Per the germline V gene, CDR1 is SNHLY and CDR2 is FYNNEI. The DNA for the CDR3 is TGTGCCGGCAGGGCGGGGAGCAATCAGCCCCAGTACTTC. This codes for CAGRAGSNQPQYF.

V and J are TRBV10-1 and TRBJ2-1; TRBD2 aligns across 12 bases. With 4 bases clipped from V and 0 bases from J, the junction kept 7 bases outside the gene matches. Germline assignment: CDR1 WNHNN and CDR2 SYGVQD (reference sequence). The CDR3 has 18 amino acids. The CDR3 DNA sequence: TGCGCCAGCAGTGGGCTAGCGGGGGGGCTGATCTCCTACAATGAGCAGTTCTTC. Protein product: CASSGLAGGLISYNEQFF.

The gene calls are TRBV10-2 and TRBJ1-1; TRBD1 aligns across 8 bases. The CDR3 has 13 amino acids. J lost 7 bases, V lost 3 bases, and 4 bases had no gene match. Germline CDR1 and CDR2: WSHSY and SAAADI. The CDR3 nucleotides are TGCGCCAGCAGTGAATACAGGGGGAATGAAGCTTTCTTT. Amino acids: CASSEYRGNEAFF.

In its sample, this clonotype was seen many times. The CDR3 DNA sequence: TGTGCCAGCAGCCAAGAAGCAAGCGGGAGCTTCAATACGCAGTATTTT. It yields the protein CASSQEASGSFNTQYF. This chain joins TRBV4-2 and TRBJ2-3; 8 bases line up with TRBD2. V was pared by 0 bases and J by 7 bases, with 9 bases of the junction left unmatched. Per the germline V gene, CDR1 is LGHNA and CDR2 is YNFKEQ. This CDR3 has 16 residues.

This clonotype showed up many times. This rearrangement joins TRBV5-1 to TRBJ2-3; 12 bases line up with TRBD2. This CDR3 has 17 residues. The J segment lost 8 bases and the V segment lost 0 bases, leaving 10 bases of the junction unmatched. Germline V gene lookup returns CDR1 SGHRS and CDR2 YFSETQ. CDR3 DNA sequence: TGCGCCAGCAGCTTGGGACTAGCGGGAGCGTCCGTGGCTACGCAGTATTTT. Translation: CASSLGLAGASVATQYF.

V and J are TRBV5-5 and TRBJ1-5; unclear D gene. Germline CDR1 reads SGHKS; CDR2 reads YYEKEE (reference sequence). The ends were cut back, 5 bases at V and 2 bases at J, with 8 bases in the middle. The CDR3 totals 13 residues. CDR3 nucleotides: TGTGCCAGCAGTCCGGACCGCAATCAGCCCCAGCATTTT. Its protein is CASSPDRNQPQHF. Looking up the rest from reference TRBV5-5 and TRBJ1-5 gives the full variable domain: DAGVTQSPTHLIKTRGQQVTLRCSPISGHKSVSWYQQVLGQGPQFIFQYYEKEERGRGNFPDRFSARQFPNYSSELNVNALLLGDSALYLCASSPDRNQPQHFGDGTRLSIL.

The chain has TRBV7-8 and TRBJ2-5; D is uncertain. The germline gives CDR1 SGHVS, CDR2 FQNEAQ. The length of the CDR3 is 14 residues. V gave up 5 bases and J gave up 5 bases, with 15 bases separating them. In DNA form, the CDR3 reads TGTGCCAGCAGCCCCTCCAATTTACGGGAGACCCAGTACTTC. Its translation: CASSPSNLRETQYF. Variable domain in full (rest from reference TRBV7-8 and TRBJ2-5): GAGVSQSPRYKVAKRGQDVALRCDPISGHVSLFWYQQALGQGPEFLTYFQNEAQLDKSGLPSDRFFAERPEGSVSTLKIQRTQQEDSAVYLCASSPSNLRETQYFGPGTRLLVL.

In its sample, this clonotype was seen a few times. The rearrangement uses TRBV2 and TRBJ1-6; unclear D gene. Germline-derived CDR1 and CDR2 are SNHLY and FYNNEI. This CDR3 is 14 amino acids long. Between the trimmed V and J ends, which lost 4 bases and 5 bases, there was a span of 9 bases. CDR3 loop: CASSVWTDNSPLHF. The CDR3 nucleotides read TGTGCCAGCAGTGTATGGACGGATAATTCACCCCTCCACTTT.

This clonotype was counted once. The chain links TRBV6-1 to TRBJ2-7; D is tentatively TRBD1 or TRBD2 (5 bases each). In germline, CDR1 is MNHNS, CDR2 SASEGT. Trimming removed 6 bases at V and 1 base at J, with 22 bases between. The CDR3 sequence is 17 residues long. CDR3 residues: CASRGTILIAGSYEQYF. CDR3 sequence (DNA): TGTGCCAGCAGAGGGACCATCTTGATTGCGGGTTCCTACGAGCAGTACTTC.

This clonotype was counted at least ten times. This chain joins TRBV4-1 and TRBJ2-7; 8 bases are shared with TRBD1. The CDR3 contains 15 residues. Germline loops: CDR1 MGHRA, CDR2 YSYEKL. V gave up 4 bases and J gave up 4 bases; unmatched junction bases: 9. The chain's CDR3 is CASSRMTGVTYEQYF. Written as DNA, the CDR3 is TGCGCCAGCAGCCGCATGACAGGGGTTACTTACGAGCAGTACTTC.

This clonotype was picked up a small number of times. One end of the junction is discordant with germline, which a read error may explain. The chain combines TRBV12-3 or TRBV12-4 with TRBJ2-5; the match to TRBD2 covers 11 bases. The CDR3 has 16 residues. CDR3 region: CASSLAGGSEQETQYF. In DNA form, the CDR3 reads TGTGCCAGCAGCTTAGCGGGAGGGTCCGAACAAGAGACCCAGTACTTC.

This chain joins TRBV10-3 and TRBJ1-1, with TRBD1 as a possible D gene (5 bases). CDR1 is ENHRY, CDR2 SYGVKD, per germline. This CDR3 region has 16 residues. The V and J ends lost 6 bases and 0 bases respectively, with 17 bases between them. The CDR3 region is CAISRGRTLMNTEAFF. DNA for the CDR3: TGTGCCATCAGCAGAGGGAGGACATTAATGAACACTGAAGCTTTCTTT.

This clonotype was seen just once. A junction end diverges from the germline sequence, so it may reflect a read error. The chain employs TRBV7-2 and TRBJ2-7, with D possibly matching TRBD2 (6 bases). CDR1 and CDR2 (germline): SGHTA, FQGNSA. The CDR3 totals 13 residues. DNA for the CDR3: TGCGCCAGCAGCCTGGTCCCCCCGGGGGAGCGGTACTTC. It yields the protein CASSLVPPGERYF.

This clonotype was found many times. V is TRBV4-1 and J is TRBJ2-1, with 11 bases fitting TRBD2. Germline trimming cut 1 base from V and 8 bases from J; bases unmatched to any gene: 10. The CDR3 is made up of 17 amino acids. The germline gives CDR1 MGHRA, CDR2 YSYEKL. As DNA, the CDR3 is TGCGCCAGCAGCCAAGTGGGTAGCGGGGGGGCCTGGGATGAGCAGTTCTTC. Protein sequence: CASSQVGSGGAWDEQFF.

The CDR3: CASSYERNQPQHF. The CDR3 coding sequence is TGTGCCAGCAGTTACGAGAGAAATCAGCCCCAGCATTTT. The chain couples TRBV6-5 to TRBJ1-5; no firm D call. The V end was cut by 2 bases, the J end by 4 bases, with 6 bases between. The CDR3 contains 13 residues. Germline values: CDR1 MNHEY, CDR2 SVGAGI.

The chain combines TRBV19 with TRBJ2-7; TRBD2 matches 8 bases. The trim removed 1 base at V and 0 bases at J, leaving 5 bases unmatched. Germline values: CDR1 LNHDA, CDR2 SQIVND (reference sequence). The CDR3 is made up of 16 amino acids. CDR3 residues: CASSIGGAGGSYEQYF. CDR3 coding DNA: TGTGCCAGTAGTATAGGAGGGGCGGGGGGCTCCTACGAGCAGTACTTC.

This chain links TRBV20-1 with TRBJ1-2; the match to TRBD1 covers 10 bases. The CDR3 has 14 residues. The V gene's germline CDR1 is DFQATT and CDR2 SNEGSKA (reference sequence). Germline trimming cut 6 bases from V and 10 bases from J; bases unmatched to any gene: 14. Here the CDR3 reads CSAPHSGTGDAYTF. In DNA form, the CDR3 reads TGCAGTGCCCCACATTCCGGGACAGGGGACGCCTACACCTTC.

J is TRBJ1-6 and V is TRBV20-1; D is uncertain. The V and J ends lost 1 base and 9 bases respectively, with 10 bases between them. The CDR3 is made up of 13 amino acids. Germline V gene lookup returns CDR1 DFQATT and CDR2 SNEGSKA (reference sequence). In DNA, the CDR3 is TGCAGTGCTAGAGGGGAGGGTAGTTCACCCCTCCACTTT. Translating gives CSARGEGSSPLHF.

This clonotype was counted a few times. V usage is TRBV27 and J usage is TRBJ2-7; D remains unclear. Per the germline V gene, CDR1 is MNHEY and CDR2 is SMNVEV (reference sequence). V was pared by 7 bases and J by 2 bases, with 9 bases between. CDR3 length equals 12 residues. CDR3 in DNA: TGTGCCAGCATGGGCGGAGCCTACGAGCAGTACTTC. This codes for CASMGGAYEQYF.

V is TRBV6-5 and J is TRBJ2-3, with D unclear. The CDR3 extends over 10 amino acids. V lost 11 bases, J lost 6 bases, and 9 bases lay in between. The germline gives CDR1 MNHEY, CDR2 SVGAGI. The CDR3 is CAEWADTQYF. CDR3 DNA sequence: TGTGCCGAATGGGCGGATACGCAGTATTTT.

By share, this clonotype counts as medium-sized. The chain carries TRBV20-1 and TRBJ2-3; 8 bases match TRBD1. CDR3 length equals 16 residues. The germline CDR1 and CDR2 sequences are DFQATT and SNEGSKA (reference sequence). J was trimmed by 0 bases and V by 2 bases; bases with no gene match: 7. The CDR3 here is CSARNLDRASTDTQYF. The CDR3 region has the DNA TGCAGTGCTAGAAACCTGGACAGGGCCAGCACAGATACGCAGTATTTT.

The J gene is TRBJ2-1, the V gene TRBV5-1; 9 bases align to TRBD2. Germline V gives CDR1 SGHRS, CDR2 YFSETQ. CDR3 size: 15 residues. V was pared by 0 bases and J by 8 bases, with 6 bases of the junction left unmatched. The DNA of the CDR3 is TGCGCCAGCAGCTTGGAGGCGGGAGGGTACGATGAGCAGTTCTTC. Protein sequence: CASSLEAGGYDEQFF.

A single count supports this clonotype. The genes are TRBV5-6 and TRBJ2-3; 7 bases are shared with TRBD1. CDR1 SGHDT and CDR2 YYEEEE come from the germline V gene. The CDR3 has 17 amino acids. Trimming removed 5 bases from V and 0 bases from J; junction bases left unmatched: 12. The CDR3 reads CASRQTGTSRSTDTQYF. DNA for the CDR3: TGTGCCAGCAGGCAGACAGGGACCAGCAGAAGCACAGATACGCAGTATTTT.

This clonotype occurred many times. J is TRBJ1-1 and V is TRBV5-1; D might be TRBD1 (5 bases). Trimming took off 4 bases at V and 2 bases at J, with 9 bases between the two ends. The CDR3 is 13 residues long. The germline gives CDR1 SGHRS, CDR2 YFSETQ. CDR3 amino acids: CASSRDGNTEAFF. The CDR3 DNA reads TGCGCCAGCAGCCGGGACGGCAACACTGAAGCTTTCTTT.

The V call is TRBV13, the J call TRBJ2-7; tentative D call: TRBD2 (6 bases). Germline values: CDR1 PRHDT, CDR2 FYEKMQ (reference sequence). There are 16 residues in the CDR3. V lost 2 bases, J lost 7 bases, and 21 bases lay in between. The CDR3 DNA reads as TGTGCCAGCAGCTTAACGGGGGTATGGGGCACCGGGGAGCAGTACTTC. Protein product: CASSLTGVWGTGEQYF.

This clonotype has only a few counts. This rearrangement joins TRBV2 to TRBJ1-4, with D hard to call. The germline CDR1 and CDR2 sequences are SNHLY and FYNNEI. The CDR3 has 13 amino acids. Trimming cost V 8 bases and J 1 base, with 8 bases left between them. CDR3 region: CASCRGTNEKLFF. CDR3 nucleotide sequence: TGTGCCAGCTGTCGGGGAACTAATGAAAAACTGTTTTTT.

This sequence joins TRBV12-3 or TRBV12-4 and TRBJ1-1; 8 bases line up with TRBD1. Trimming at V came to 7 bases and at J to 4 bases, leaving 8 bases not matched to a gene. This CDR3 has 14 residues. The CDR3 loop reads CASIPSGGGTEAFF. DNA of the CDR3: TGTGCCAGCATCCCGTCAGGGGGCGGCACTGAAGCTTTCTTT.

The table lists this clonotype with many counts. The J gene is TRBJ2-2, the V gene TRBV6-4; D may be TRBD1 (5 bases). Germline CDR1 is MRHNA and CDR2 is SNTAGT. The V end was cut by 6 bases, the J end by 5 bases, with 10 bases between. The CDR3 totals 13 residues. CDR3 DNA: TGTGCCAGCAGCATGACAGAGACCGGGGAGCTGTTTTTT. Its protein is CASSMTETGELFF.

The V call is TRBV20-1, the J call TRBJ2-5; a weak D match, TRBD2 (5 bases). The germline V and J ends were trimmed by 2 bases and 4 bases, with 11 bases remaining between them. CDR3 length: 13 amino acids. Per germline, CDR1 DFQATT and CDR2 SNEGSKA (reference sequence). CDR3 sequence: CSARSAGPETQYF. CDR3 bases: TGCAGTGCTAGATCGGCGGGCCCAGAGACCCAGTACTTC.

Notes on this clonotype: One base away lies a much larger clone, so this may be a sequencing read error. Because it lacks the conserved phenylalanine or tryptophan at the end, this CDR3 is likely a read error. V and J are TRBV3-1 and TRBJ2-7, with a tentative D call TRBD2 (6 bases). V lost 0 bases and J 0 bases, leaving 15 bases between the germline ends. The CDR3 runs 17 residues. Looked up from germline, CDR1 is LGHDT and CDR2 is YNNKEL (reference sequence). The CDR3 region is CASSQESRRGSSYEQYL. The CDR3 nucleotides read TGTGCCAGCAGCCAAGAATCGCGACGGGGGTCCTCCTACGAGCAGTACCTC.